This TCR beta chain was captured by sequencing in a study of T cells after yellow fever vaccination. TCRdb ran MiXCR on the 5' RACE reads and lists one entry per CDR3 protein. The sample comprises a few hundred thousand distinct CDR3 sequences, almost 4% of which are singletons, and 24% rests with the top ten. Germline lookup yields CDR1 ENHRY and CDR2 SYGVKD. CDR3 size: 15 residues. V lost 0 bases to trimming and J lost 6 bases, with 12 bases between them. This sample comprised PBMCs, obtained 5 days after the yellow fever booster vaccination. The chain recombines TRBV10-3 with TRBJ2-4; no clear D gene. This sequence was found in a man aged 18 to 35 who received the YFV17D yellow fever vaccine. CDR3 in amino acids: CAISESTAGGNIQYF. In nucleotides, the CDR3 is TGTGCCATCAGTGAGTCGACGGCCGGTGGAAACATTCAGTACTTC.